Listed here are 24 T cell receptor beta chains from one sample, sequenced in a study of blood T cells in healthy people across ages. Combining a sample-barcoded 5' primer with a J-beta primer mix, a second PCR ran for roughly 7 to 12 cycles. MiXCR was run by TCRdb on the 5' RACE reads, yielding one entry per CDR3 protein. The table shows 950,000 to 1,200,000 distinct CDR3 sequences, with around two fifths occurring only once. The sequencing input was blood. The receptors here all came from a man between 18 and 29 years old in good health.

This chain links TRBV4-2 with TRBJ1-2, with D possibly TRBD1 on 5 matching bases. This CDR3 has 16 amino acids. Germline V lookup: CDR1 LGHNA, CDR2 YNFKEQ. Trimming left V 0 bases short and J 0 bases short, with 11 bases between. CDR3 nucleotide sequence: TGTGCCAGCAGCCAAGACAGGGCCCGACCTAACTATGGCTACACCTTC. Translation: CASSQDRARPNYGYTF.

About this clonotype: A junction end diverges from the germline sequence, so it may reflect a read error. The CDR3 DNA follows: TGCGGCGTCTTCAGTGGGTTAGGCTCTGGGGCCAACGTCCTGACTTTC. Protein: CGVFSGLGSGANVLTF. The genes are TRBV29-1 and TRBJ2-6; no firm D call. CDR1 and CDR2 from the germline V gene are SQVTM and ANQGSEA. The CDR3 extends over 16 amino acids.

As DNA, the CDR3 is TGTGCCATCACCAAGACAGGATTCAACACTGAAGCTTTCTTT. Translating gives CAITKTGFNTEAFF. The chain is built from TRBV10-3 and TRBJ1-1; D is perhaps TRBD1 (6 bases). There are 14 residues in the CDR3. The germline V and J ends were trimmed by 7 bases and 2 bases, with 14 bases remaining between them. CDR1 is ENHRY and CDR2 is SYGVKD in the germline V gene.

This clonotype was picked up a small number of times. The CDR3 bases are TGTGCCATCAGTGGACAGGGTATCCATAACTATGGCTACACCTTC. Encoded protein: CAISGQGIHNYGYTF. This chain connects TRBV10-3 to TRBJ1-2; 7 bases map to TRBD1. The junction had 6 bases not matched to a gene; V was cut back by 4 bases and J by 1 base. Per the germline V gene, CDR1 is ENHRY and CDR2 is SYGVKD. The CDR3 runs to 15 residues.

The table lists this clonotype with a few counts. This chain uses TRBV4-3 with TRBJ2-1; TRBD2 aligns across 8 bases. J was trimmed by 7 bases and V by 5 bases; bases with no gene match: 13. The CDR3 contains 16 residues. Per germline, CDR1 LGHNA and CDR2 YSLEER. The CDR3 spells CASSAHRGGEVNEQFF. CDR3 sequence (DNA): TGCGCCAGCAGCGCTCATCGGGGGGGGGAGGTTAATGAGCAGTTCTTC.

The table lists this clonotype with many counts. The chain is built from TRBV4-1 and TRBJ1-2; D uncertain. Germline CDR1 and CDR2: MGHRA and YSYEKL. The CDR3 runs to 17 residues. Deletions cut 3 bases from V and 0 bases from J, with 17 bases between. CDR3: CASSQRRATPTNYGYTF. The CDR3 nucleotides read TGCGCCAGCAGCCAGCGCCGGGCCACCCCTACTAACTATGGCTACACCTTC.

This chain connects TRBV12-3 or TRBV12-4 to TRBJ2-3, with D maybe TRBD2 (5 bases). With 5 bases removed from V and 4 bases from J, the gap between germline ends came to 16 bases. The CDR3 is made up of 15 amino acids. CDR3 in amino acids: CASSPVGLSSDTQYF. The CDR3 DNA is TGTGCCAGCAGTCCTGTCGGACTGAGTTCAGATACGCAGTATTTT.

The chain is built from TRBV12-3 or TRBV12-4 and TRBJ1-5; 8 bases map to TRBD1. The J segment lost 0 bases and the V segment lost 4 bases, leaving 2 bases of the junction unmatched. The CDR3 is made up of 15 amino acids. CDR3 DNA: TGTGCCAGCAGTTCGACAGGGGTTAGCAATCAGCCCCAGCATTTT. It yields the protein CASSSTGVSNQPQHF.

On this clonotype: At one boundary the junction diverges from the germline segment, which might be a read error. Written as DNA, the CDR3 is TGTGCCGGCAGCTCGGGACATTCCGGCACAACTAATGAAAAACTGTTTTTT. Its translation is CAGSSGHSGTTNEKLFF. This chain connects TRBV7-2 to TRBJ1-4; TRBD1 is a possible D gene (6 bases). The germline gives CDR1 SGHTA, CDR2 FQGNSA. The CDR3 is 17 residues long.

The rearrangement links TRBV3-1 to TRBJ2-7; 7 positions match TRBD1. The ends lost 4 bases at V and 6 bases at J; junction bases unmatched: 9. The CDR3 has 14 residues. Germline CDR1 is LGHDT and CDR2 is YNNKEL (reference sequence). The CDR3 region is CASSLGRGISEQYF. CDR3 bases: TGTGCCAGCAGCCTTGGCAGGGGGATCTCCGAGCAGTACTTC.

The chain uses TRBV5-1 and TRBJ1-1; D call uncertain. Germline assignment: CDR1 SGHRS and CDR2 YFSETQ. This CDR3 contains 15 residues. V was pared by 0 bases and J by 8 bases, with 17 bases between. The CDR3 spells CASSLVGKEVTEAFF. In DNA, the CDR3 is TGCGCCAGCAGCTTGGTAGGGAAGGAGGTCACGGAAGCTTTCTTT.

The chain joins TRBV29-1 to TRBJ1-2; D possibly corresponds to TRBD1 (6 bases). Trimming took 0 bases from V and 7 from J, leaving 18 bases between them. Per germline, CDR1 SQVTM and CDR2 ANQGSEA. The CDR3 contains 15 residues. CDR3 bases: TGCAGCGTTGAAGATCTCGGGGGCGCCAGGGGTGGCTACACCTTC. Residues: CSVEDLGGARGGYTF.

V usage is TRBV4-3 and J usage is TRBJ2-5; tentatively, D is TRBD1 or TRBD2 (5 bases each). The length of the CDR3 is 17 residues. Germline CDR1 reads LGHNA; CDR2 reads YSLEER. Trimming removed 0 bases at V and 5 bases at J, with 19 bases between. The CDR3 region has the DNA TGCGCCAGCAGCCAAGATAAGCCCGGGACGTCTGTCGAGACCCAGTACTTC. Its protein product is CASSQDKPGTSVETQYF.

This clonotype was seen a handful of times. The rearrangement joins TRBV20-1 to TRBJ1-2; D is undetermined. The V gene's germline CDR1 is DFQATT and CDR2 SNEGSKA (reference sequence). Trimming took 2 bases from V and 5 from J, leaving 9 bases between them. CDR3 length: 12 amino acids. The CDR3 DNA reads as TGCAGTGCTAGACACAGCTTATATGGCTACACCTTC. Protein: CSARHSLYGYTF.

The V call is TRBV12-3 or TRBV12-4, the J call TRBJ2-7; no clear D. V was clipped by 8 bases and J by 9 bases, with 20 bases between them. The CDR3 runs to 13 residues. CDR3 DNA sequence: TGTGCCAGCGCTGGCGGTTTTGTCCACGTGCAGTACTTC. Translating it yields CASAGGFVHVQYF.

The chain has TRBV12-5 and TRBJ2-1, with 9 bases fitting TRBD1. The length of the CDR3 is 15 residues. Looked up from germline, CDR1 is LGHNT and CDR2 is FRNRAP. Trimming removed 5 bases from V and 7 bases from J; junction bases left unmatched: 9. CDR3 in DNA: TGTGCTAGTGGTCTCCCGGGACAGGGCTTAAATGAGCAGTTCTTC. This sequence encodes CASGLPGQGLNEQFF.

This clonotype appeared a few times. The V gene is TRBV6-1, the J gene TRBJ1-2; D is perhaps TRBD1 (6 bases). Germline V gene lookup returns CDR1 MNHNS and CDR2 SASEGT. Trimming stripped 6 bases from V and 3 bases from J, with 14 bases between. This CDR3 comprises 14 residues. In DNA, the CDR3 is TGTGCCAGCAGCCCAACAGGGAAATACTATGGCTACACCTTC. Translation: CASSPTGKYYGYTF.

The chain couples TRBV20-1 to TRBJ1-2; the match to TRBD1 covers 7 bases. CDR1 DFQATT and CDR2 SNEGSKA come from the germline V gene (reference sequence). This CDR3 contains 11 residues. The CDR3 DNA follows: TGCATGACAGGGTACAACTATGGCTACACCTTC. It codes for CMTGYNYGYTF.

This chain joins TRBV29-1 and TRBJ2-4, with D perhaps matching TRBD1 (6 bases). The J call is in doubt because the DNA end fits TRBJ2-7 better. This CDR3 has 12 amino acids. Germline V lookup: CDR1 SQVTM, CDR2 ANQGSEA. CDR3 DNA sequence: TGCAGCTTCGCACAGGGCGGCTACGAGCAGTACTTC. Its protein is CSFAQGGYEQYF.

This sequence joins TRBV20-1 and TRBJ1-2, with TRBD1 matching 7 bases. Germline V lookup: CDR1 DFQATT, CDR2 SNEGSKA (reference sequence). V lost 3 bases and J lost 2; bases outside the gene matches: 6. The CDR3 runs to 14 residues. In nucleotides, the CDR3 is TGCAGTGCTAGTAGGGACAGCCGAAACTATGGCTACACCTTC. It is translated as CSASRDSRNYGYTF.

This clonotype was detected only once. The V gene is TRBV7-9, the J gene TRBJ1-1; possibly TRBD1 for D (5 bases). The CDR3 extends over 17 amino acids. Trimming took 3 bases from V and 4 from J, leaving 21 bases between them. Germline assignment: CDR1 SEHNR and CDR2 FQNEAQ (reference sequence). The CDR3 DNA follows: TGTGCCAGCAGCTTTTCGGCCGGGGCCCGTACGGGCACTGAAGCTTTCTTT. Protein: CASSFSAGARTGTEAFF.

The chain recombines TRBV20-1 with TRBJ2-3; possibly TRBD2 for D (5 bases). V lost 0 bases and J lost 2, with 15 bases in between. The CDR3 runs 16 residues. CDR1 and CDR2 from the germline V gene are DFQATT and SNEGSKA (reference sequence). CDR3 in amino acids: CSARDEASLNTDTQYF. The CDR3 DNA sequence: TGCAGTGCTAGAGATGAGGCTAGCCTAAACACAGATACGCAGTATTTT.

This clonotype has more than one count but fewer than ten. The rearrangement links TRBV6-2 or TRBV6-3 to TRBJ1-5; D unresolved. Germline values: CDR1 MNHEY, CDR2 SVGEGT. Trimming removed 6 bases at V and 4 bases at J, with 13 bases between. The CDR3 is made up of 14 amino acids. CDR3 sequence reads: CASRISGPNQPQHF. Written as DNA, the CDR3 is TGTGCCAGCAGGATCTCGGGTCCTAATCAGCCCCAGCATTTT.

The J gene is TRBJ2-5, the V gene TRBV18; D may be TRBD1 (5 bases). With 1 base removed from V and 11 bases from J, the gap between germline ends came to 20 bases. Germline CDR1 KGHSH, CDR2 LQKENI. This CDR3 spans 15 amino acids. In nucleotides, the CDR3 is TGTGCCAGCTCACCACGGGGCCTTCAAGGCAATGAGCAGTACTTC. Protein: CASSPRGLQGNEQYF.